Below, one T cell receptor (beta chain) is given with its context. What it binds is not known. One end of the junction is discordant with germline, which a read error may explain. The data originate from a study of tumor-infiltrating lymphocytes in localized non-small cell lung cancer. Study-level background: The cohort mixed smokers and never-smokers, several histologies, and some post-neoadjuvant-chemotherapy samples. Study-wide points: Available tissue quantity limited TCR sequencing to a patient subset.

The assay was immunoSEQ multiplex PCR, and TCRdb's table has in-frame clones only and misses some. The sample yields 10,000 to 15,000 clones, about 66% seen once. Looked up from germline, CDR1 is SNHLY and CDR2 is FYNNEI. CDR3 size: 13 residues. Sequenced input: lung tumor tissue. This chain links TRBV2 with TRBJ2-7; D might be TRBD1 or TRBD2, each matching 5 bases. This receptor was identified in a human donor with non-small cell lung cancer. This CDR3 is CASHQERSSSREF. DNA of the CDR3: TGTGCCAGTCACCAAGAGCGCTCTTCGAGCAGGGAGTTC.